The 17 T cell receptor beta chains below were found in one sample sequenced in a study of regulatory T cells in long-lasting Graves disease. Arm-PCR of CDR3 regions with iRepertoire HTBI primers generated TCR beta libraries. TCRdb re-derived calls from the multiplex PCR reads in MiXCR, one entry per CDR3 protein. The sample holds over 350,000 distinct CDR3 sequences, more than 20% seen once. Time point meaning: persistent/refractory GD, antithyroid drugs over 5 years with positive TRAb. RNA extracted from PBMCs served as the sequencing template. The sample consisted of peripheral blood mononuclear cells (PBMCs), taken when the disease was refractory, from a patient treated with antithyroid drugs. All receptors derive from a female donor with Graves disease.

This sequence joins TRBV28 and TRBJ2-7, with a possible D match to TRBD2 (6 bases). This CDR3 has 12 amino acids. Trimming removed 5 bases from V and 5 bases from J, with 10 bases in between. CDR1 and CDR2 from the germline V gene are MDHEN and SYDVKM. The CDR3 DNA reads TGTGCCAGCAGTGCGGGATTGGACGAGCAGTACTTC. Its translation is CASSAGLDEQYF.

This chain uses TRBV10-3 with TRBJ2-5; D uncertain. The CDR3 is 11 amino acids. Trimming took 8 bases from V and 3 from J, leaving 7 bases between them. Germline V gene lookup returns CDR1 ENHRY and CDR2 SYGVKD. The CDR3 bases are TGTGCCATCCATGGCAAAGAGACCCAGTACTTC. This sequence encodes CAIHGKETQYF.

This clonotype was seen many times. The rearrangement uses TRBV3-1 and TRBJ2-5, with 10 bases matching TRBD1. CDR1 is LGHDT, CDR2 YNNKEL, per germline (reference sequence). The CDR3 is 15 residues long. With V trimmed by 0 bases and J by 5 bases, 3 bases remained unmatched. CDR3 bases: TGTGCCAGCAGCCAAGATGAGGACAGGGGGGAGACCCAGTACTTC. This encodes CASSQDEDRGETQYF.

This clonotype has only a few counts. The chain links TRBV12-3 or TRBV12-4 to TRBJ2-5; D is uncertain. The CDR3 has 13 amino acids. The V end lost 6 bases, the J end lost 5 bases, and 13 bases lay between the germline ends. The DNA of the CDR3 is TGTGCCAGCAGACCTCAAATATCGGAGACCCAGTACTTC. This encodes CASRPQISETQYF.

CDR3 in amino acids: CSVEEDFQETQYF. The CDR3 DNA is TGCAGCGTTGAAGAAGACTTCCAAGAGACCCAGTACTTC. The gene calls are TRBV29-1 and TRBJ2-5, with D uncertain. Germline lookup yields CDR1 SQVTM and CDR2 ANQGSEA. The CDR3 has 13 amino acids. V dropped 0 bases and J dropped 1 base, with 6 bases sitting between them.

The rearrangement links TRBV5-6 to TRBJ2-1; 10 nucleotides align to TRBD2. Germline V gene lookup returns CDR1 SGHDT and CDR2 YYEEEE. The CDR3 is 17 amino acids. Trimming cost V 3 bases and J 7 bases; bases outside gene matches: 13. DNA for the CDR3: TGTGCCAGCAGCTCCTCGAGAGCGGGAGGGCCGGTTAATGAGCAGTTCTTC. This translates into CASSSSRAGGPVNEQFF.

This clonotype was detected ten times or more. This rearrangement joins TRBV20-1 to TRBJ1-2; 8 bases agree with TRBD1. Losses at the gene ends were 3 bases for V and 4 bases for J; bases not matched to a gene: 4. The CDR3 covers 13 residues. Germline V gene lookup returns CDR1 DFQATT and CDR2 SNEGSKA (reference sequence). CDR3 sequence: CSARRGTGYGYTF. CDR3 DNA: TGCAGTGCTAGGAGGGGGACAGGCTATGGCTACACCTTC.

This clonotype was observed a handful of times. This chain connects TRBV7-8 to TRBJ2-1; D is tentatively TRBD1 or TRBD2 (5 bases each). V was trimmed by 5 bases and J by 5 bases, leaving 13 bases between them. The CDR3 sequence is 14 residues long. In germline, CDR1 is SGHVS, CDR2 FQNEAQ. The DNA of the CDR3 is TGTGCCAGCAGCCGACGGGACCAAAACAATGAGCAGTTCTTC. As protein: CASSRRDQNNEQFF.

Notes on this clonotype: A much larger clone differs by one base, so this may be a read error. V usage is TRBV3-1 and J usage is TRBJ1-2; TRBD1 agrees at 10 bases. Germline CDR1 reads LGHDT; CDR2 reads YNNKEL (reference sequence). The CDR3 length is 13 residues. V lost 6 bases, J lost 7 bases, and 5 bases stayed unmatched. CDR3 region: CASSSGQGCGYTF. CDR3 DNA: TGTGCCAGCAGTTCGGGACAGGGGTGTGGCTACACCTTC.

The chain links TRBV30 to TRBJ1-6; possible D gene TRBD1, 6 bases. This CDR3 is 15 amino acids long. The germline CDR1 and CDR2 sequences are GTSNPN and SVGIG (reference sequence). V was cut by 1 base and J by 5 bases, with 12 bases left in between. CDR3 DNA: TGTGCCTGGAGTGCCGAACAGGGAAATAATTCACCCCTCCACTTT. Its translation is CAWSAEQGNNSPLHF.

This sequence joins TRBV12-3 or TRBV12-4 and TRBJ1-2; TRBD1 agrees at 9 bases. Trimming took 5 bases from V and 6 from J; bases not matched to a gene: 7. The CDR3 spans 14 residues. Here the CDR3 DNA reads TGTGCCAGCAGTCAAGACAGGGGGTATGATGGCTACACCTTC. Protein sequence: CASSQDRGYDGYTF.

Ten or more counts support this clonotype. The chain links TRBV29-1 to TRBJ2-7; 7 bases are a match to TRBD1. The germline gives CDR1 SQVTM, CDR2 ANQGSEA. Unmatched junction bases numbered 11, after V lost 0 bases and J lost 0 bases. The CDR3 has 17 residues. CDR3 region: CSVEDTSTGVYSYEQYF. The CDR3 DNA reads TGCAGCGTTGAAGACACCAGCACAGGGGTTTACTCCTACGAGCAGTACTTC.

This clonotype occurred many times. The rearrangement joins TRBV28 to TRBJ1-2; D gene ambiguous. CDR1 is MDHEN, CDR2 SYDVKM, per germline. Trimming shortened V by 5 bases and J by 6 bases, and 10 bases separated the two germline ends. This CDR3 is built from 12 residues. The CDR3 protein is CASSPQSHGYTF. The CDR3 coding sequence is TGTGCCAGCAGTCCCCAATCTCATGGCTACACCTTC.

CDR3 DNA sequence: TGTGCCAGCAGATTCGGGGGAGTTTATGGCTACACCTTC. Protein product: CASRFGGVYGYTF. This chain uses TRBV28 with TRBJ1-2, with D maybe TRBD1 (5 bases). CDR1 and CDR2 (germline): MDHEN, SYDVKM. The CDR3 consists of 13 residues. Trimming left V 6 bases short and J 5 bases short, with 13 bases between.

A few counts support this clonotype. The DNA for the CDR3 is TGTGCCAGTAGTTCCGGACTAGCGGGAGGACGGTGGGAGACCCAGTACTTC. Its protein is CASSSGLAGGRWETQYF. The chain couples TRBV19 to TRBJ2-5, with TRBD2 identical over 14 bases. The germline gives CDR1 LNHDA, CDR2 SQIVND (reference sequence). The trim removed 5 bases at V and 5 bases at J, leaving 10 bases unmatched. This CDR3 has 17 residues.

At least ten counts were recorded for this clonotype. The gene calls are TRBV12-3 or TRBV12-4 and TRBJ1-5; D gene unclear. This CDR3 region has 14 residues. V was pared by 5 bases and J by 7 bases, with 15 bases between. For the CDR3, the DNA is TGTGCCAGCAGTCGAAGCAACTCGAGGCAGCCCCAGCATTTT. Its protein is CASSRSNSRQPQHF.

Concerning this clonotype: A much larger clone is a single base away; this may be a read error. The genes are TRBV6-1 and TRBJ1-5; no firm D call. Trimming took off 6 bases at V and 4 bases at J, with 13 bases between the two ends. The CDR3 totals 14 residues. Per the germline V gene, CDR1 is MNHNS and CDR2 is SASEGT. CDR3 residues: CASRQWPGNQPQHF. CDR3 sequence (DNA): TGTGCCAGCAGACAATGGCCCGGGAATCAGCCCCAGCATTTT.